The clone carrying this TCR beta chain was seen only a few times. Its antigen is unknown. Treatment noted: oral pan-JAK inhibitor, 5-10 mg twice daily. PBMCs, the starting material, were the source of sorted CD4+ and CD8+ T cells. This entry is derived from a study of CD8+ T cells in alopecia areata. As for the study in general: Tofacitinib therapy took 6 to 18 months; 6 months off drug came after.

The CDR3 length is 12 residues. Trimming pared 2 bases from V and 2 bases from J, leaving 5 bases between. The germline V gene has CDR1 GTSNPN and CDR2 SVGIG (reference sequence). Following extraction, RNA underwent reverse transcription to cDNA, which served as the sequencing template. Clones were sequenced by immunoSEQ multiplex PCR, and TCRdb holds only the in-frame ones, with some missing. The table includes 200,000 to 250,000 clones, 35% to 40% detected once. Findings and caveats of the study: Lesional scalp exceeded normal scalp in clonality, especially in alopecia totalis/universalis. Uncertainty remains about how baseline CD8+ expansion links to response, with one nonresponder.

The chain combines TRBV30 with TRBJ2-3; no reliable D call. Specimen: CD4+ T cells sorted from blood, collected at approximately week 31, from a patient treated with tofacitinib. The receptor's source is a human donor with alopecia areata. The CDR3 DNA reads TGTGCCTGGAGTCAAAACACAGATACGCAGTATTTT. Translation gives CAWSQNTDTQYF.